The 24 T cell receptor beta chains reported below all come from one sample, sequenced in a study of blood T cell repertoires in COVID-19. Repertoires were generated with immunoSEQ multiplex PCR, while TCRdb's copy carries only in-frame clones and drops some. The sample carries fewer than 95,000 clones, 70% to 90% recorded once. Sequenced: peripheral blood. The receptors come from a man over 45 with active or convalescent COVID-19.

The chain is built from TRBV7-2 and TRBJ2-2, with a tentative D call TRBD2 (5 bases). CDR3 length equals 16 residues. V lost 3 bases, J lost 4 bases, and 15 bases lay in between. Per germline, CDR1 SGHTA and CDR2 FQGNSA. DNA of the CDR3: TGTGCCAGCAGCTTTGAGAGGGTGTCGGGCACCGGGGAGCTGTTTTTT. It yields the protein CASSFERVSGTGELFF.

The CDR3: CSAWGPARETQYF. The CDR3 bases are TGCAGCGCATGGGGGCCAGCCCGGGAGACCCAGTACTTC. The genes are TRBV29-1 and TRBJ2-5, with D perhaps matching TRBD1 (6 bases). Germline lookup yields CDR1 SQVTM and CDR2 ANQGSEA. The V gene lost 7 bases and the J gene lost 5 bases, with 17 bases spanning the gap. This CDR3 is built from 13 residues.

This clone was detected once. The V gene is TRBV15, the J gene TRBJ1-4; 8 bases map to TRBD1. This CDR3 is built from 16 residues. Germline V gene lookup returns CDR1 LNHNV and CDR2 YYDKDF (reference sequence). J lost 5 bases, V lost 3 bases, and 8 bases had no gene match. The CDR3 bases are TGTGCCACCAGCAGGCGCCGGACAGGGCAAAATGAAAAACTGTTTTTT. Translation: CATSRRRTGQNEKLFF.

This chain joins TRBV23-1 and TRBJ1-4; D uncertain. TRBV23-1 is known as an ORF, though its function is uncertain. The ends were cut back, 1 base at V and 8 bases at J, with 14 bases in the middle. This CDR3 spans 15 amino acids. CDR3 nucleotides: TGCGCCAGCAGTCAATTCCCGGCAGCCGGGGAAAAACTGTTTTTT. Protein product: CASSQFPAAGEKLFF.

The chain is built from TRBV5-1 and TRBJ2-7, with D unclear. Germline assignment: CDR1 SGHRS and CDR2 YFSETQ. The V and J ends lost 0 bases and 3 bases respectively, with 7 bases between them. This CDR3 comprises 13 residues. The DNA of the CDR3 is TGCGCCAGCAGCTTGGGTGGCCTCTACGAGCAGTACTTC. It translates to CASSLGGLYEQYF.

This rearrangement joins TRBV7-8 to TRBJ2-1, with D maybe TRBD2 (5 bases). Trimming removed 1 base at V and 3 bases at J, with 13 bases between. CDR3 length: 16 amino acids. Germline V gene sequence: CDR1 SGHVS, CDR2 FQNEAQ. CDR3 amino acids: CASSLVDAGGYNEQFF. The CDR3 nucleotides are TGTGCCAGCAGCTTAGTTGATGCGGGTGGCTACAATGAGCAGTTCTTC.

V gene TRBV10-2 combines with J gene TRBJ2-3; the match to TRBD2 covers 9 bases. The CDR3 has 14 residues. Per germline, CDR1 WSHSY and CDR2 SAAADI. V was pared by 3 bases and J by 4 bases, with 2 bases of the junction left unmatched. The CDR3, as DNA: TGCGCCAGCAGTGAAGTAGCGGGAGCAGATACGCAGTATTTT. It translates to CASSEVAGADTQYF.

The chain joins TRBV4-1 to TRBJ1-1, with 8 bases that match TRBD1. The length of the CDR3 is 18 residues. Losses at the gene ends were 0 bases for V and 5 bases for J; bases not matched to a gene: 14. In germline, CDR1 is MGHRA, CDR2 YSYEKL. CDR3 sequence reads: CASSQDPGGAGRRTEAFF. The CDR3 DNA reads as TGCGCCAGCAGCCAAGATCCAGGGGGCGCGGGCCGGAGAACTGAAGCTTTCTTT.

V is TRBV10-2 and J is TRBJ2-3; the D gene is possibly TRBD2 (5 bases). V was pared by 6 bases and J by 4 bases, with 14 bases between. This CDR3 contains 14 residues. Germline-derived CDR1 and CDR2 are WSHSY and SAAADI. The CDR3: CASSLRDPPDTQYF. The DNA for the CDR3 is TGCGCCAGCAGCCTTCGGGATCCCCCAGATACGCAGTATTTT.

This clone was detected only a few times. CDR3 sequence: CASSLVLAEQYF. CDR3 DNA sequence: TGTGCCAGCAGCTTAGTCCTAGCGGAGCAGTACTTC. The chain recombines TRBV7-8 with TRBJ2-7; a weak D match, TRBD2 (6 bases). Germline CDR1 and CDR2: SGHVS and FQNEAQ. This CDR3 comprises 12 residues. V shed 1 base and J shed 7 bases, with 8 bases lying between them.

The chain's CDR3 is CSALPGGNQPQHF. Here the CDR3 DNA reads TGCAGCGCTTTACCAGGGGGCAATCAGCCCCAGCATTTT. The chain carries TRBV29-1 and TRBJ1-5; the D gene is possibly TRBD1 (6 bases). This CDR3 has 13 amino acids. The V end lost 7 bases, the J end lost 2 bases, and 12 bases lay between the germline ends. Germline CDR1 reads SQVTM; CDR2 reads ANQGSEA.

The chain has TRBV28 and TRBJ1-6; 8 nucleotides align to TRBD1. Germline assignment: CDR1 MDHEN and CDR2 SYDVKM. There are 16 residues in the CDR3. J lost 7 bases, V lost 7 bases, and 12 bases had no gene match. This CDR3 is CASTGGPSGANSPLHF. DNA for the CDR3: TGTGCCAGCACAGGGGGCCCCTCGGGGGCGAATTCACCCCTCCACTTT.

The CDR3 here is CASRERQGADGYTF. The CDR3 bases are TGTGCCAGCAGGGAACGACAGGGGGCGGATGGCTACACCTTC. This rearrangement joins TRBV21-1 to TRBJ1-2; the listed D gene, TRBD1, was not tested against the DNA. TRBV21-1 counts as a pseudogene. The CDR3 has 14 residues.

The V call is TRBV5-1, the J call TRBJ2-2, with D possibly being TRBD1 (6 bases). Germline assignment: CDR1 SGHRS and CDR2 YFSETQ. Trimming removed 1 base from V and 4 bases from J, with 11 bases in between. The CDR3 sequence is 15 residues long. The chain's CDR3 is CASSLKGVSTGELFF. CDR3 nucleotide sequence: TGCGCCAGCAGCTTGAAGGGGGTGAGCACCGGGGAGCTGTTTTTT.

The chain joins TRBV30 to TRBJ1-3, with TRBD1 matching over 9 bases. The junction had 15 bases not matched to a gene; V was cut back by 2 bases and J by 4 bases. Per the germline V gene, CDR1 is GTSNPN and CDR2 is SVGIG (reference sequence). There are 18 residues in the CDR3. CDR3 sequence reads: CAWSPGTGLSLLGNTIYF. The CDR3 bases are TGTGCCTGGAGTCCCGGGACAGGGCTTTCATTGCTCGGAAACACCATATATTTT.

The gene calls are TRBV18 and TRBJ1-1; 8 nucleotides align to TRBD1. The CDR3 sequence is 16 residues long. The junction had 8 bases not matched to a gene; V was cut back by 4 bases and J by 1 base. Germline V gene lookup returns CDR1 KGHSH and CDR2 LQKENI. CDR3 nucleotide sequence: TGTGCCAGCTCACGTTCCAGGGGGCTTGAGAACACTGAAGCTTTCTTT. This translates into CASSRSRGLENTEAFF.

The rearrangement uses TRBV6-5 and TRBJ2-5; 9 nucleotides align to TRBD1. Germline V lookup: CDR1 MNHEY, CDR2 SVGAGI. This CDR3 is 14 amino acids long. Losses at the gene ends were 2 bases for V and 4 bases for J; bases not matched to a gene: 2. The CDR3 region is CASSYGTGTETQYF. The CDR3 DNA sequence: TGTGCCAGCAGTTACGGGACAGGGACAGAGACCCAGTACTTC.

This CDR3 is CASSSTAGGASNGYTF. CDR3 sequence (DNA): TGTGCCAGCTCAAGCACGGCGGGGGGCGCGAGTAATGGCTACACCTTC. The chain has TRBV18 and TRBJ1-2, with D perhaps TRBD1 (6 bases). Trimming took off 5 bases at V and 6 bases at J, with 22 bases between the two ends. Germline assignment: CDR1 KGHSH and CDR2 LQKENI. The CDR3 extends over 16 amino acids.

V and J are TRBV3-1 (or the pseudogene TRBV3-2) and TRBJ2-2, with TRBD1 identical over 9 bases. V dropped 3 bases and J dropped 3; count of bases not matched to a gene: 2. CDR3 length: 15 residues. Germline lookup yields CDR1 LGHDT and CDR2 YNNKEL (reference sequence). As DNA, the CDR3 is TGTGCCAGCAGCCATAACAGGGGGCACACCGGGGAGCTGTTTTTT. Its protein is CASSHNRGHTGELFF.

This chain connects TRBV18 to TRBJ2-7; D gene uncertain. The V and J ends lost 6 bases and 3 bases respectively, with 9 bases between them. Germline V CDR1 and CDR2: KGHSH, LQKENI. This CDR3 comprises 12 residues. CDR3 sequence reads: CASSPRDYEQYF. The CDR3 bases are TGTGCCAGCTCTCCGAGAGACTACGAGCAGTACTTC.

The chain uses TRBV5-1 and TRBJ2-5; TRBD2 agrees at 7 bases. Trimming took 10 bases from V and 5 from J; bases not matched to a gene: 11. The CDR3 spans 13 residues. Per germline, CDR1 SGHRS and CDR2 YFSETQ. The CDR3 loop reads CASGAAGRETQYF. CDR3 DNA sequence: TGCGCCTCCGGGGCAGCGGGACGTGAGACCCAGTACTTC.

The chain couples TRBV29-1 to TRBJ2-3, with 7 positions matching TRBD1. The CDR3 extends over 14 amino acids. Germline lookup yields CDR1 SQVTM and CDR2 ANQGSEA. J gave up 2 bases and V 5 bases, and 7 bases lay outside the gene matches. CDR3 coding DNA: TGCAGCGTTTTCAGACAGGGCTACACAGATACGCAGTATTTT. Its protein product is CSVFRQGYTDTQYF.

The chain has TRBV5-1 and TRBJ1-2; D not resolved. Germline-derived CDR1 and CDR2 are SGHRS and YFSETQ. V lost 0 bases and J 2 bases, leaving 17 bases between the germline ends. The CDR3 runs 17 residues. Written as DNA, the CDR3 is TGCGCCAGCAGCTTGGGGTTAGGAGGTAATGCCAACTATGGCTACACCTTC. This gives the protein CASSLGLGGNANYGYTF. Full variable domain (rest looked up from reference TRBV5-1 and TRBJ1-2): KAGVTQTPRYLIKTRGQQVTLSCSPISGHRSVSWYQQTPGQGLQFLFEYFSETQRNKGNFPGRFSGRQFSNSRSEMNVSTLELGDSALYLCASSLGLGGNANYGYTFGSGTRLTVV.

The chain links TRBV6-6 to TRBJ2-7; no reliable D call. From germline, CDR1 is MNHNY and CDR2 SVGAGI (reference sequence). Trimming stripped 0 bases from V and 4 bases from J, with 7 bases between. The length of the CDR3 is 13 residues. CDR3 sequence: CASSYSSRYEQYF. CDR3 DNA: TGTGCCAGCAGTTACTCCTCCAGGTACGAGCAGTACTTC.